This T cell receptor (beta chain) appears in the sequencing data of a study of Graves' ophthalmopathy and Graves' hyperthyroidism. General study findings and limits: Blood was where most expanded thyroid clonotypes above 0.001 frequency also turned up. A 13-signature model separated ophthalmopathy from stable hyperthyroidism, reaching about 91% sensitivity and 75% to 83% specificity cross-validated.

Details on this clonotype: Its specificity is unknown.

Germline assignment: CDR1 SGDLS and CDR2 YYNGEE. The germline V and J ends were trimmed by 5 bases and 2 bases, with 32 bases remaining between them. This CDR3 contains 20 residues. Scientists amplified the TCR beta CDR3 regions from RNA transcripts. Second-round multiplex PCR followed a first-round RT-PCR using HTBI primers. Each CDR3 protein gets one entry after TCRdb re-called the multiplex PCR reads with MiXCR. The sample holds some 750,000 distinct CDR3 sequences, roughly two fifths seen once. Clinical symptoms, serum thyroxine, TRAb, thyroid ultrasound and orbital computed tomography formed the basis of diagnosis. A roughly 10 ml volume of fresh peripheral blood provided the PBMCs.

Sequenced sample: peripheral blood. The clonotype was recovered from an adult man with Graves' ophthalmopathy. The chain has TRBV9 and TRBJ2-7; either TRBD1 or TRBD2 may supply D (5 bases each). CDR3 nucleotides: TGTGCCAGCAGTTACTCGGTGTGGGGTGCTGGGTCGAGAGGGGCCTACGAGCAGTACTTC. Translating gives CASSYSVWGAGSRGAYEQYF.